This T cell receptor (beta chain) appears in the sequencing data of a study of T cells expressing NK-cell markers. Study in general: TCR beta repertoires came from sorted CD3+CD56+NKG2C+, CD3+CD56+NKG2C- and CD3+CD56-NKG2C+ T cells. Seven sequenced donors out of eight were HCMV-seropositive, one seronegative.

Concerning this clonotype itself: Its target is not known.

From germline, CDR1 is DFQATT and CDR2 SNEGSKA (reference sequence). The CDR3 is 19 amino acids. Findings and caveats of the study: Where a handful of donors were concerned, these clonotypes also led the CD3+CD56-NKG2C+ fraction.

TCRdb derives one entry per CDR3 protein from the 5' RACE reads, leaving out DNA. This sample's table has over 100,000 distinct CDR3 sequences. The sequence derives from a woman between 18 and 70 years old in good health. The chain combines TRBV20-1 with TRBJ2-5; lacking DNA, the TRBD1 call made by TCRdb goes unchecked. Input material: blood T cells: a sorted CD56 or NKG2C T cell subset, CD4+ or CD8+ T cells, or bulk PBMC T cells (not recorded which). The CDR3 loop is CSARSQVGLGQGPQETQYF.